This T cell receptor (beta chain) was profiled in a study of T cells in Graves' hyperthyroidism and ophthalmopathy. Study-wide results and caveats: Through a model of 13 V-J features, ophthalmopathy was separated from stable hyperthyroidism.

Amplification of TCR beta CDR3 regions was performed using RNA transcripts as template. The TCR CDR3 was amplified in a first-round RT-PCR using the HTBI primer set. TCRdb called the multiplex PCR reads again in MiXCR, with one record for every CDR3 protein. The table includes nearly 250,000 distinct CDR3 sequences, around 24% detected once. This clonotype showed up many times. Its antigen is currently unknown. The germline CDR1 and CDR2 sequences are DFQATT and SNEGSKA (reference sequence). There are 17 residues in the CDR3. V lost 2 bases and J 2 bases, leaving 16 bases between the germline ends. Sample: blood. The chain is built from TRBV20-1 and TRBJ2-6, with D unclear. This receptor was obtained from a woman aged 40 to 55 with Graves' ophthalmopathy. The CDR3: CSARPRRKSPGANVLTF. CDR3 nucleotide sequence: TGCAGTGCTAGACCGCGCCGAAAGTCTCCTGGGGCCAACGTCCTGACTTTC.